The next 14 T cell receptor beta chains were all read from a single sample in a study of blood T cell repertoires in COVID-19 (dated by TCRdb to 2020 to 2022). Libraries were prepared through the immunoSEQ multiplex PCR assay. What TCRdb holds here is the immuneACCESS table cut down to in-frame rearrangements. Part of the clones is not present; checked against another copy, under half of the missing clones reflect an unresolved V gene, and the others are unexplained. In this sample the table shows around 260,000 clones, about four fifths of which occur a single time. The ten largest clonotypes hold 15% to 18% of the sample. Sequenced: peripheral blood. These receptors all come from a person aged 65-85 years with COVID-19, enrolled during active disease.

The chain joins TRBV5-1 to TRBJ2-7; 11 nucleotides agree with TRBD2. The junction had 8 bases not matched to a gene; V was cut back by 4 bases and J by 2 bases. Per germline, CDR1 SGHRS and CDR2 YFSETQ. CDR3 length: 16 amino acids. The CDR3 loop reads CASSLLAGEKTYEQYF. For the CDR3, the DNA is TGCGCCAGCAGCCTACTAGCGGGGGAAAAAACCTACGAGCAGTACTTC.

This chain connects TRBV27 to TRBJ2-7; 8 bases align to TRBD1. Germline V gene data show CDR1 as MNHEY and CDR2 as SMNVEV (reference sequence). This CDR3 spans 14 amino acids. Trimming cost V 2 bases and J 9 bases; bases outside gene matches: 9. The CDR3 loop reads CASSLHGQGGGQYF. The DNA of the CDR3 is TGTGCCAGCAGTTTACACGGACAGGGTGGAGGGCAGTACTTC.

The J gene is TRBJ1-4, the V gene TRBV7-2, with no clear D. The V end lost 3 bases, the J end lost 4 bases, and 12 bases lay between the germline ends. This CDR3 is 15 amino acids long. Germline values: CDR1 SGHTA, CDR2 FQGNSA. CDR3 region: CASSLVRGLNEKLFF. CDR3 DNA: TGTGCCAGCAGCTTGGTGCGGGGTCTTAATGAAAAACTGTTTTTT.

The chain uses TRBV11-2 and TRBJ1-2; D remains unclear. With 0 bases removed from V and 7 bases from J, the gap between germline ends came to 15 bases. The CDR3 runs to 15 residues. Germline V gives CDR1 SGHAT, CDR2 FQNNGV. Written as DNA, the CDR3 is TGTGCCAGCAGCTTAGATCGTTTAGTTATTTCTGGCTACACCTTC. Translated: CASSLDRLVISGYTF.

This sequence joins TRBV29-1 and TRBJ2-5; TRBD2 is a possible D gene (5 bases). Trimming took off 4 bases at V and 4 bases at J, with 13 bases between the two ends. This CDR3 region has 13 residues. Germline-derived CDR1 and CDR2 are SQVTM and ANQGSEA. The CDR3 sequence is CSVGVLGRETQYF. CDR3 coding DNA: TGCAGCGTTGGAGTTTTGGGGAGAGAGACCCAGTACTTC.

The chain has TRBV7-9 and TRBJ2-1; a weak D match, TRBD1 (6 bases). V was clipped by 6 bases and J by 6 bases, with 21 bases between them. The CDR3 length is 16 residues. The V gene's germline CDR1 is SEHNR and CDR2 FQNEAQ (reference sequence). CDR3 region: CASSSQPQGRFNEQFF. CDR3 nucleotide sequence: TGTGCCAGCAGTTCGCAACCACAGGGACGATTCAATGAGCAGTTCTTC. Combining the CDR3 with reference TRBV7-9 and TRBJ2-1 gives the whole variable domain DTGVSQNPRHKITKRGQNVTFRCDPISEHNRLYWYRQTLGQGPEFLTYFQNEAQLEKSRLLSDRFSAERPKGSFSTLEIQRTEQGDSAMYLCASSSQPQGRFNEQFFGPGTRLTVL.

The V and J genes are TRBV3-1 (or the pseudogene TRBV3-2) and TRBJ2-1; 8 positions agree with TRBD2. The CDR3 is 18 amino acids. Germline loops: CDR1 LGHDT, CDR2 YNNKEL (reference sequence). J was trimmed by 9 bases and V by 0 bases; bases with no gene match: 16. The CDR3 sequence: CASSQDRAAGTRGREQFF. The CDR3 DNA reads TGTGCCAGCAGCCAAGATCGAGCCGCTGGGACTAGGGGCCGTGAGCAGTTCTTC.

This chain connects TRBV24-1 to TRBJ2-3, with D possibly being TRBD1 (5 bases). The CDR3 runs 15 residues. Trimming removed 7 bases from V and 2 bases from J, with 15 bases in between. Germline-derived CDR1 and CDR2 are KGHDR and SFDVKD. CDR3 loop: CATSEEGRVTDTQYF. DNA for the CDR3: TGTGCCACCAGCGAGGAAGGCAGGGTCACAGATACGCAGTATTTT.

DNA for the CDR3: TGTGCCAGCAGTTCCGACAGGGAAGGCTACACCTTC. Translation: CASSSDREGYTF. The rearrangement joins TRBV27 to TRBJ1-2, with 7 nucleotides matching TRBD1. The CDR3 totals 12 residues. The germline V gene has CDR1 MNHEY and CDR2 SMNVEV (reference sequence). The junction had 4 bases not matched to a gene; V was cut back by 4 bases and J by 8 bases.

Only a few counts were recorded for this clone. The chain joins TRBV24-1 to TRBJ2-5; D may be TRBD2 (6 bases). CDR1 is KGHDR, CDR2 SFDVKD, per germline. V was trimmed by 1 base and J by 5 bases, leaving 13 bases between them. The CDR3 is 15 amino acids. This chain's CDR3 is CATSDFQTSVETQYF. The CDR3 DNA follows: TGTGCCACCAGTGATTTCCAGACTAGTGTGGAGACCCAGTACTTC.

The V and J genes are TRBV28 and TRBJ2-7; 10 nucleotides line up with TRBD1. The CDR3 consists of 17 residues. Trimming removed 4 bases from V and 1 base from J; junction bases left unmatched: 10. Germline loops: CDR1 MDHEN, CDR2 SYDVKM. The CDR3 bases are TGTGCCAGCAGTTCACATCGGACAGGGGGATTATCCTACGAGCAGTACTTC. Protein: CASSSHRTGGLSYEQYF.

The chain has TRBV5-1 and TRBJ1-1, with D possibly TRBD1 on 5 matching bases. Trimming shortened V by 0 bases and J by 5 bases, and 17 bases separated the two germline ends. Germline lookup yields CDR1 SGHRS and CDR2 YFSETQ. The CDR3 runs 16 residues. The CDR3 DNA follows: TGCGCCAGCAGCTTGGAAATTGTCAGCCGGGGGACTGAAGCTTTCTTT. It specifies CASSLEIVSRGTEAFF.

Concerning this clone itself: The identical CDR3 is also encoded by other nucleotide sequences in the sample. The rearrangement joins TRBV3-1 (or the pseudogene TRBV3-2) to TRBJ1-2; unclear D gene. The germline V gene has CDR1 LGHDT and CDR2 YNNKEL (reference sequence). This CDR3 is 12 amino acids long. V dropped 0 bases and J dropped 7 bases, with 6 bases sitting between them. Here the CDR3 DNA reads TGTGCCAGCAGCCAAGATCCGGGTGGCTACACCTTC. Protein: CASSQDPGGYTF.

The chain combines TRBV19 with TRBJ2-5; D is perhaps TRBD2 (6 bases). Trimming stripped 1 base from V and 4 bases from J, with 13 bases between. In germline, CDR1 is LNHDA, CDR2 SQIVND (reference sequence). CDR3 length: 15 amino acids. CDR3 bases: TGTGCCAGTAGTATAGGGGCGGGGAAGCGAGAGACCCAGTACTTC. Its protein product is CASSIGAGKRETQYF.